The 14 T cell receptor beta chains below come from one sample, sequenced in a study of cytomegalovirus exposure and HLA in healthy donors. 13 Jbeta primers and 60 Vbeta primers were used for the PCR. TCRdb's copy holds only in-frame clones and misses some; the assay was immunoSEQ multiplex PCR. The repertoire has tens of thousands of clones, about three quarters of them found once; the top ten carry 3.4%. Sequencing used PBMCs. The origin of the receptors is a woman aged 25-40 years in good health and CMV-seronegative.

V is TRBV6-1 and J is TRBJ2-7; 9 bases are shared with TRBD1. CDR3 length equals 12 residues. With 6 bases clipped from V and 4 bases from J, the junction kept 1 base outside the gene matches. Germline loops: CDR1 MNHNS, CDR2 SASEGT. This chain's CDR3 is CASSDRGYEQYF. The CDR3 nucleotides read TGTGCCAGCAGCGACAGGGGGTACGAGCAGTACTTC.

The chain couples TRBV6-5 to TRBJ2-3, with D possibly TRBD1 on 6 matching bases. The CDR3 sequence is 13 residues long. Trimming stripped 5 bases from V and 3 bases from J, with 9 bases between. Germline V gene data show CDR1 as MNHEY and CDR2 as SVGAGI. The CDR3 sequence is CASSRGWTDTQYF. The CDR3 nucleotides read TGTGCCAGCAGTAGGGGGTGGACAGATACGCAGTATTTT.

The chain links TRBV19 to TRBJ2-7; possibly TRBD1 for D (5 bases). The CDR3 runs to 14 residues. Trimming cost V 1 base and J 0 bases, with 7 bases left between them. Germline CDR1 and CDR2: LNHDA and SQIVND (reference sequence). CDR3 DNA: TGTGCCAGTAGTATAGCCGGACACTCCTACGAGCAGTACTTC. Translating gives CASSIAGHSYEQYF.

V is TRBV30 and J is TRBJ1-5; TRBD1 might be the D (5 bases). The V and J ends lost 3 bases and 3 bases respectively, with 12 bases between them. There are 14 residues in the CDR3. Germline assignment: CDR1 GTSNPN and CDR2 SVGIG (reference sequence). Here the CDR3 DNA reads TGTGCCTGGAGGGGCCAGGGTATCAATCAGCCCCAGCATTTT. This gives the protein CAWRGQGINQPQHF.

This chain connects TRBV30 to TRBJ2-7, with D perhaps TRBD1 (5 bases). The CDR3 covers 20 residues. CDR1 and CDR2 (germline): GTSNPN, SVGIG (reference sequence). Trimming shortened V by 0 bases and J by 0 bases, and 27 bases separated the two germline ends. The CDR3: CAWSVTQTETVIRTSYEQYF. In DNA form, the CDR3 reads TGTGCCTGGAGTGTTACGCAAACCGAGACAGTTATTCGGACCTCCTACGAGCAGTACTTC.

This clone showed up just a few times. The CDR3 spells CASSYSLKQGLNTQYF. The CDR3 coding sequence is TGTGCCAGCAGTTACTCGCTGAAACAGGGTTTGAATACGCAGTATTTT. The chain links TRBV6-6 to TRBJ2-3; possibly TRBD1 for D (6 bases). The length of the CDR3 is 16 residues. The germline V gene has CDR1 MNHNY and CDR2 SVGAGI (reference sequence). V lost 0 bases and J 7 bases, leaving 17 bases between the germline ends.

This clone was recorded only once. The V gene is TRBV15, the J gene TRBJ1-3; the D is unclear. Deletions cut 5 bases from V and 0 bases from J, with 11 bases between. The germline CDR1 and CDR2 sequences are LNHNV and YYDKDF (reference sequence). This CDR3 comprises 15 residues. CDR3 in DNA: TGTGCCACCAGCCCCAGGCTAAGCTCTGGAAACACCATATATTTT. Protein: CATSPRLSSGNTIYF.

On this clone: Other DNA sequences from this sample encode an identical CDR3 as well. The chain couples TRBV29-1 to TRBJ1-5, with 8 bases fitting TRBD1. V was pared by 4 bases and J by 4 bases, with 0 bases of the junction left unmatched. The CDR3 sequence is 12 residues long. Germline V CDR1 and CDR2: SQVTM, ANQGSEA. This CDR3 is CSVGTGNQPQHF. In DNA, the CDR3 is TGCAGCGTTGGGACAGGGAATCAGCCCCAGCATTTT.

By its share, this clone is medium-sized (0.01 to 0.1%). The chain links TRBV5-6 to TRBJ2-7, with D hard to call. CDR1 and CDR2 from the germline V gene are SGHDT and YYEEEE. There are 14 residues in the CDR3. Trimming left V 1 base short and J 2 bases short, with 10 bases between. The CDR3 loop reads CASSLTRGAYEQYF. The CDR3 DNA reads TGTGCCAGCAGCTTGACCCGAGGAGCCTACGAGCAGTACTTC.

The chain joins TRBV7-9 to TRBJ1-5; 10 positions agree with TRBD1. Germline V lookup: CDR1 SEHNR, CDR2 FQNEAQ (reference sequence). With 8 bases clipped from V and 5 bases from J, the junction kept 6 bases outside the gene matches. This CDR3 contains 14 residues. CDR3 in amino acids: CASATGGRDQPQHF. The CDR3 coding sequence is TGTGCCAGCGCGACAGGGGGCAGGGATCAGCCCCAGCATTTT.

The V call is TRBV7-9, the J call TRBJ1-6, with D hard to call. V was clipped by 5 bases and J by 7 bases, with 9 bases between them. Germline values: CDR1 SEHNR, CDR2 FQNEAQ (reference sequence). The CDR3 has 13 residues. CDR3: CASSPQANSPLHF. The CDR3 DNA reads TGTGCCAGCAGCCCCCAGGCGAATTCACCCCTCCACTTT. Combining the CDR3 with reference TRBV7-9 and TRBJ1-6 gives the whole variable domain DTGVSQNPRHKITKRGQNVTFRCDPISEHNRLYWYRQTLGQGPEFLTYFQNEAQLEKSRLLSDRFSAERPKGSFSTLEIQRTEQGDSAMYLCASSPQANSPLHFGNGTRLTVT.

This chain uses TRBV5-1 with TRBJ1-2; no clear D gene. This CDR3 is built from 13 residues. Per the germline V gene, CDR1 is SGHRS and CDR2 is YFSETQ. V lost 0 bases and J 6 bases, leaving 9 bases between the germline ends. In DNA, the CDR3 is TGCGCCAGCAGCTTGGATTACAGAAATGGCTACACCTTC. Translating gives CASSLDYRNGYTF.

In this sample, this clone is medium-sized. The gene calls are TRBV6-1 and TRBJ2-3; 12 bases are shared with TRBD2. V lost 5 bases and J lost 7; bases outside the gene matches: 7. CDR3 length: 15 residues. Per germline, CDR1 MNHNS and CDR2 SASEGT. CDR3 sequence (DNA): TGTGCCAGCAGTCTGACTAGCGGGAGTGAATATACGCAGTATTTT. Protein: CASSLTSGSEYTQYF.

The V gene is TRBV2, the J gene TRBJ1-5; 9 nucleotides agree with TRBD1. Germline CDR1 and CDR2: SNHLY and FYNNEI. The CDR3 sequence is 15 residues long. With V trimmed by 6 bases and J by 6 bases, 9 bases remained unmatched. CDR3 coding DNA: TGTGCCAGCAGCAAGGACAGGGGTGGGGGTCAGCCCCAGCATTTT. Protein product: CASSKDRGGGQPQHF.